These 24 T cell receptor beta chains share one sample of origin, sequenced in a study of blood T cell repertoires in COVID-19. Sequencing was performed with immunoSEQ multiplex PCR; in TCRdb, only in-frame clones are kept and a portion is missing. The sample yields just over 95,000 clones, around 81% seen once. Sequences were obtained from peripheral blood. The receptors were sampled from a man aged 55 to 70 with acute or convalescent COVID-19.

The V and J genes are TRBV7-9 and TRBJ1-1, with 7 positions matching TRBD1. The J segment lost 6 bases and the V segment lost 5 bases, leaving 3 bases of the junction unmatched. The CDR3 length is 12 residues. Germline values: CDR1 SEHNR, CDR2 FQNEAQ (reference sequence). CDR3 sequence (DNA): TGTGCCAGCAGCGCACAGGGGTCTGAAGCTTTCTTT. It specifies CASSAQGSEAFF.

The chain employs TRBV11-3 and TRBJ2-6, with TRBD1 identical over 11 bases. The CDR3 runs 18 residues. Trimming took 4 bases from V and 2 from J; bases not matched to a gene: 7. Germline V CDR1 and CDR2: SGHNT, YENEEA. CDR3 sequence: CASSSHLGQGAGANVLTF. CDR3 bases: TGTGCCAGCAGCTCCCACTTGGGACAGGGGGCTGGGGCCAACGTCCTGACTTTC.

The genes are TRBV12-3 or TRBV12-4 and TRBJ2-1; D ambiguous. There are 11 residues in the CDR3. V lost 8 bases and J lost 9, with 11 bases in between. The CDR3 DNA sequence: TGTGCCAGCGGAAAGAGACTTGAGCAGTTCTTC. This encodes CASGKRLEQFF.

The J gene is TRBJ1-5, the V gene TRBV9; a weak D match, TRBD1 (5 bases). Germline CDR1 reads SGDLS; CDR2 reads YYNGEE. CDR3 length equals 19 residues. V lost 4 bases to trimming and J lost 0 bases, with 23 bases between them. CDR3 region: CASSPQYNTGLYSNQPQHF. CDR3 nucleotide sequence: TGTGCCAGCAGCCCCCAGTACAATACAGGCCTCTATAGCAATCAGCCCCAGCATTTT.

The rearrangement uses TRBV5-4 and TRBJ2-3, with 9 nucleotides matching TRBD2. V trimming: 3 bases; J trimming: 2 bases; junction bases outside the gene matches: 1. The V gene's germline CDR1 is SGHNT and CDR2 YYREEE (reference sequence). The CDR3 sequence is 14 residues long. The chain's CDR3 is CASSSGLATDTQYF. In DNA form, the CDR3 reads TGTGCCAGCAGCTCGGGACTAGCCACAGATACGCAGTATTTT.

This chain joins TRBV7-8 and TRBJ2-2; TRBD2 matches at 8 bases. Per the germline V gene, CDR1 is SGHVS and CDR2 is FQNEAQ. The CDR3 extends over 15 amino acids. Trimming removed 5 bases from V and 0 bases from J; junction bases left unmatched: 2. Here the CDR3 DNA reads TGTGCCAGCAGCCGGGGGGGAGCGAACACCGGGGAGCTGTTTTTT. It encodes CASSRGGANTGELFF.

This clone was seen only once. The DNA of the CDR3 is TGCGCCAGCAGTCAAGACAGGTTCGGTGGCTACACCTTC. This translates into CASSQDRFGGYTF. This rearrangement joins TRBV10-2 to TRBJ1-2; a weak D match, TRBD1 (6 bases). Germline values: CDR1 WSHSY, CDR2 SAAADI. The CDR3 spans 13 residues. V lost 5 bases, J lost 7 bases, and 14 bases lay in between.

The J gene is TRBJ1-2, the V gene TRBV19; TRBD1 is a possible D gene (6 bases). The CDR3 totals 15 residues. Germline values: CDR1 LNHDA, CDR2 SQIVND (reference sequence). V lost 1 base and J 4 bases, leaving 13 bases between the germline ends. CDR3 in amino acids: CASSIALGASYGYTF. CDR3 DNA sequence: TGTGCCAGTAGTATAGCCCTGGGGGCCTCCTATGGCTACACCTTC.

The V call is TRBV5-4, the J call TRBJ2-7; D possibly corresponds to TRBD2 (6 bases). Germline V lookup: CDR1 SGHNT, CDR2 YYREEE (reference sequence). Trimming took 2 bases from V and 2 from J, leaving 20 bases between them. The CDR3 loop spans 17 amino acids. In DNA form, the CDR3 reads TGTGCCAGCAGCTTACTTTTGGCGGGATCTACCCCCTACGAGCAGTACTTC. Translation: CASSLLLAGSTPYEQYF.

The rearrangement links TRBV4-1 to TRBJ1-6; D is unclear. Germline CDR1 reads MGHRA; CDR2 reads YSYEKL. V gave up 0 bases and J gave up 7 bases, with 13 bases separating them. The CDR3 spans 16 residues. CDR3 in DNA: TGCGCCAGCAGCCAAGATGTGGCAGCTAGAAATTCACCCCTCCACTTT. It yields the protein CASSQDVAARNSPLHF.

V gene TRBV5-4 combines with J gene TRBJ1-3, with D perhaps TRBD1 (6 bases). Germline CDR1 is SGHNT and CDR2 is YYREEE (reference sequence). V shed 0 bases and J shed 4 bases, with 11 bases lying between them. The length of the CDR3 is 15 residues. Written as DNA, the CDR3 is TGTGCCAGCAGCTTGGGGGGAACAGGGGGAAACACCATATATTTT. Translating it yields CASSLGGTGGNTIYF.

This clone appeared a few times. In nucleotides, the CDR3 is TGTGCCAGCAGCGTAACGAGGCCGGGGAACTATGGCTACACCTTC. Its protein is CASSVTRPGNYGYTF. The chain links TRBV9 to TRBJ1-2; D ambiguous. The CDR3 length is 15 residues. The germline gives CDR1 SGDLS, CDR2 YYNGEE. V was cut by 1 base and J by 2 bases, with 12 bases left in between.

A few counts support this clone. The chain is built from TRBV18 and TRBJ1-2; maybe TRBD1 (5 bases). V was trimmed by 3 bases and J by 8 bases, leaving 13 bases between them. Per the germline V gene, CDR1 is KGHSH and CDR2 is LQKENI. The CDR3 totals 13 residues. In nucleotides, the CDR3 is TGTGCCAGCTCACCGGAAACTGGGGCCGGCTACACCTTC. This sequence encodes CASSPETGAGYTF. The full variable domain, rest sourced from reference TRBV18 and TRBJ1-2, is NAGVMQNPRHLVRRRGQEARLRCSPMKGHSHVYWYRQLPEEGLKFMVYLQKENIIDESGMPKERFSAEFPKEGPSILRIQQVVRGDSAAYFCASSPETGAGYTFGSGTRLTVV.

The chain couples TRBV7-6 to TRBJ1-4, with 9 nucleotides matching TRBD1. V lost 5 bases, J lost 7 bases, and 8 bases stayed unmatched. The CDR3 covers 15 residues. CDR1 is SGHVS, CDR2 FNYEAQ, per germline. The CDR3 spells CASSQPTGGAEKLFF. CDR3 nucleotide sequence: TGTGCCAGCAGCCAACCGACAGGGGGGGCTGAAAAACTGTTTTTT. The full variable domain, its missing parts supplied by reference TRBV7-6 and TRBJ1-4, is GAGVSQSPRYKVTKRGQDVALRCDPISGHVSLYWYRQALGQGPEFLTYFNYEAQQDKSGLPNDRFSAERPEGSISTLTIQRTEQRDSAMYRCASSQPTGGAEKLFFGSGTQLSVL.

The V and J genes are TRBV7-9 and TRBJ1-1; D is possibly TRBD1 (5 bases). The CDR3 is made up of 14 amino acids. V gave up 2 bases and J gave up 1 base, with 8 bases separating them. Looked up from germline, CDR1 is SEHNR and CDR2 is FQNEAQ (reference sequence). The CDR3 here is CASSLITGNTEAFF. CDR3 sequence (DNA): TGTGCCAGCAGCTTAATTACAGGGAACACTGAAGCTTTCTTT. The variable domain in full, completed from reference TRBV7-9 and TRBJ1-1, reads DTGVSQNPRHKITKRGQNVTFRCDPISEHNRLYWYRQTLGQGPEFLTYFQNEAQLEKSRLLSDRFSAERPKGSFSTLEIQRTEQGDSAMYLCASSLITGNTEAFFGQGTRLTVV.

V gene TRBV11-2 combines with J gene TRBJ1-6; 8 nucleotides align to TRBD1. Germline V CDR1 and CDR2: SGHAT, FQNNGV. This CDR3 comprises 16 residues. After removal of 5 bases from V and 6 bases from J, the junction contained 9 bases not matched to a gene. The CDR3 here is CASSPTDRVVNSPLHF. CDR3 DNA: TGTGCCAGCAGCCCCACGGACAGGGTAGTTAATTCACCCCTCCACTTT.

The rearrangement uses TRBV27 and TRBJ2-7; 7 positions agree with TRBD2. There are 14 residues in the CDR3. CDR1 is MNHEY and CDR2 is SMNVEV in the germline V gene (reference sequence). Trimming at V came to 4 bases and at J to 3 bases, leaving 6 bases not matched to a gene. CDR3 sequence: CASSWRGTYYEQYF. CDR3 sequence (DNA): TGTGCCAGCAGTTGGCGGGGGACCTACTACGAGCAGTACTTC.

The chain combines TRBV29-1 with TRBJ1-2; a possible D gene is TRBD1 (6 bases). Germline V gene data show CDR1 as SQVTM and CDR2 as ANQGSEA. V was cut by 4 bases and J by 5 bases, with 11 bases left in between. CDR3 length equals 12 residues. CDR3 in DNA: TGCAGCGTTGTCGTTGGACAGTATGGCTACACCTTC. It encodes CSVVVGQYGYTF.

The chain is built from TRBV7-2 and TRBJ2-1; 7 bases match TRBD1. Trimming removed 1 base from V and 6 bases from J; junction bases left unmatched: 6. CDR3 length: 15 amino acids. Germline CDR1 reads SGHTA; CDR2 reads FQGNSA. CDR3 sequence reads: CASSLGDRVGNEQFF. The CDR3 bases are TGTGCCAGCAGCTTAGGTGACAGGGTAGGCAATGAGCAGTTCTTC.

This chain joins TRBV18 and TRBJ2-7; 9 bases agree with TRBD2. The CDR3 sequence is 14 residues long. The J segment lost 3 bases and the V segment lost 5 bases, leaving 5 bases of the junction unmatched. Germline-derived CDR1 and CDR2 are KGHSH and LQKENI. This CDR3 is CASSFASGNYEQYV. The CDR3 bases are TGTGCCAGCTCATTCGCTAGCGGGAACTACGAGCAGTACGTC.

The chain joins TRBV12-5 to TRBJ2-1; a possible D gene is TRBD1 (6 bases). Trimming cost V 4 bases and J 7 bases, with 20 bases left between them. There are 16 residues in the CDR3. Per the germline V gene, CDR1 is LGHNT and CDR2 is FRNRAP. DNA of the CDR3: TGTGCTAGTGGTTACAATCCAGGGGAATGGGGAAATGAGCAGTTCTTC. Its translation is CASGYNPGEWGNEQFF.

J is TRBJ2-7 and V is TRBV30; the match to TRBD1 covers 9 bases. Germline trimming cut 3 bases from V and 4 bases from J; bases unmatched to any gene: 7. The germline gives CDR1 GTSNPN, CDR2 SVGIG (reference sequence). The length of the CDR3 is 14 residues. CDR3 coding DNA: TGTGCCTGGAGGAAAACAGGGGGCTCGTACGAGCAGTACTTC. Translated: CAWRKTGGSYEQYF.

As for this clone: Other DNA sequences within the sample encode an identical CDR3. The chain recombines TRBV3-1 (or the pseudogene TRBV3-2) with TRBJ1-2; the match to TRBD1 covers 7 bases. The CDR3 sequence is 13 residues long. CDR1 is LGHDT and CDR2 is YNNKEL in the germline V gene (reference sequence). J lost 4 bases, V lost 4 bases, and 3 bases had no gene match. CDR3 DNA sequence: TGTGCCAGCAGCCTCGGGACAGTCTATGGCTACACCTTC. Its protein is CASSLGTVYGYTF.

The table lists this clone with a count of one. V is TRBV4-3 and J is TRBJ1-1; 10 bases match TRBD1. CDR1 is LGHNA, CDR2 YSLEER, per germline. The CDR3 loop spans 15 amino acids. The junction had 9 bases not matched to a gene; V was cut back by 0 bases and J by 11 bases. Here the CDR3 reads CASSQDSGTGAAAFF. CDR3 nucleotides: TGCGCCAGCAGCCAAGACTCCGGGACAGGGGCTGCTGCTTTCTTT.